Detailed here is one T cell receptor beta chain. What it binds is not known. These data originate in a study of T-cell reconstitution after alpha-beta-depleted transplantation in children. A library of TCRbeta sequences, prepared with unique molecular identifiers, was generated. TCRdb called the PCR reads again in MiXCR, with one record for every CDR3 protein. This sample yields over 200,000 distinct CDR3 sequences, of which roughly 18% are seen a single time; around two fifths belongs to the top ten. Study observations and caveats: Several hundred expanded graft clones reportedly were the source of alpha-beta T cells about two months after transplant.

The length of the CDR3 is 14 residues. The ends lost 5 bases at V and 7 bases at J; junction bases unmatched: 7. Germline values: CDR1 SGHAT, CDR2 FQNNGV. The sequencing here drew on PBMCs, mostly from graft donor cells, taken 360 days after TCRalphabeta/CD19-depleted stem cell transplant. This sequence originates from a male patient aged 2 to 9 who had a stem cell transplant for acute lymphoblastic leukemia, so the T cells may come from the graft donor. The chain carries TRBV11-2 and TRBJ1-5, with 8 nucleotides matching TRBD1. This chain's CDR3 is CASSKGTGGQPQHF. Written as DNA, the CDR3 is TGTGCCAGCAGCAAAGGGACAGGAGGACAGCCCCAGCATTTT.